The entry below describes one T cell receptor (beta chain). These data belong to a study of T cell responses to AZD1222 COVID-19 vaccine. Assay used: immunoSEQ multiplex PCR; TCRdb lists only in-frame clones, some missing. This repertoire shows approximately 170,000 clones, roughly nine tenths found once; its top ten account for 6.9%. Trimming cost V 0 bases and J 7 bases; bases outside gene matches: 4. CDR3 length: 15 residues. Germline assignment: CDR1 MNHEY and CDR2 SMNVEV (reference sequence). Sequencing was performed on peripheral blood, taken on day 0 of AZD1222 vaccination. The source is an adult in good health. The chain carries TRBV27 and TRBJ2-1, with TRBD2 matching 9 bases. CDR3 sequence reads: CASSLSGRGGNEQFF. CDR3 sequence (DNA): TGTGCCAGCAGTTTATCAGGGCGGGGGGGAAATGAGCAGTTCTTC.